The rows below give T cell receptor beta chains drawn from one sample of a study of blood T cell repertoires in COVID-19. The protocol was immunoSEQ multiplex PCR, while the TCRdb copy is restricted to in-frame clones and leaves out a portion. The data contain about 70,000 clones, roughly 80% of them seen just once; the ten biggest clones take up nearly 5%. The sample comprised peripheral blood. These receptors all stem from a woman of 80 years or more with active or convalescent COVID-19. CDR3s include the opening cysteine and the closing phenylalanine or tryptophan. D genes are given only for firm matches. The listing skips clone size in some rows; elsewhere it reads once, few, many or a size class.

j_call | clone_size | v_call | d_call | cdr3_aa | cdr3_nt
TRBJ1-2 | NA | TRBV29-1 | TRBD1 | CSVEVVKGAGYTF | TGCAGCGTTGAAGTTGTTAAGGGGGCTGGCTACACCTTC
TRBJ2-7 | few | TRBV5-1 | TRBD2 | CASSLAPAGEVYEQYF | TGCGCCAGCAGCTTGGCCCCGGCGGGAGAAGTCTACGAGCAGTACTTC
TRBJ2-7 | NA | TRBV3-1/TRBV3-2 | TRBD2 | CASSPLALGGYEQYF | TGTGCCAGCAGCCCGCTAGCTCTGGGAGGGTACGAGCAGTACTTC
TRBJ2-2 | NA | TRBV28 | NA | CASSFGTTNTGELFF | TGTGCCAGCAGTTTTGGGACAACGAACACCGGGGAGCTGTTTTTT
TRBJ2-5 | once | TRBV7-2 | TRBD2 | CASSFGLAGGPRETQYF | TGTGCCAGCAGCTTTGGACTAGCGGGAGGGCCGCGGGAGACCCAGTACTTC
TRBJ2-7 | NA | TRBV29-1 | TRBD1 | CSVEDRTLGQGGYEQYF | TGCAGCGTTGAAGATCGGACATTGGGACAGGGGGGCTACGAGCAGTACTTC
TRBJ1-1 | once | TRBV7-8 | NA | CASSSTEGRTEAFF | TGTGCCAGCAGCTCTACGGAGGGGCGCACTGAAGCTTTCTTT
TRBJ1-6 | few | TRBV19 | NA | CASSSRTPISLHF | TGTGCCAGTAGTTCGCGGACACCCATTTCCCTCCACTTT
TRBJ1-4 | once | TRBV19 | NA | CASSPRGATNEKLFF | TGTGCCAGTAGCCCCCGGGGTGCAACTAATGAAAAACTGTTTTTT
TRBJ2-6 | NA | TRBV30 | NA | CAWSTRQAPLSGANVLTF | TGTGCCTGGAGTACCAGACAGGCTCCCCTCTCTGGGGCCAACGTCCTGACTTTC
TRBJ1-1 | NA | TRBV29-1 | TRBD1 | CSVAGTGGSTEAFF | TGCAGCGTTGCTGGGACAGGGGGAAGCACTGAAGCTTTCTTT
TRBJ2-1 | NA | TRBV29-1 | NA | CSVPGTTPHEQFF | TGCAGCGTTCCCGGGACAACTCCGCATGAGCAGTTCTTC
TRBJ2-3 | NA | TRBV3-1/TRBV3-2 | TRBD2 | CASSRGLAGGPITLSTDTQYF | TGTGCCAGCAGCCGCGGACTAGCGGGAGGCCCCATAACACTCTCCACAGATACGCAGTATTTT
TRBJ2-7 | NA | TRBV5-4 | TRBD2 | CASSTLAGSHEQYF | TGTGCCAGCAGCACCCTAGCGGGTTCCCACGAGCAGTACTTC
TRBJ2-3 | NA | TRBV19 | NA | CASGRGIQSTDTQYF | TGTGCCAGTGGGAGGGGGATACAGAGCACAGATACGCAGTATTTT
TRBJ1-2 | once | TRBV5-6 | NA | CASSLEPGGYTF | TGTGCCAGCAGCTTGGAGCCCGGGGGCTACACCTTC
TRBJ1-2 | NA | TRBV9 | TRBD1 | CASSPGQGFSGYTF | TGTGCCAGCAGTCCGGGACAGGGTTTCAGTGGCTACACCTTC
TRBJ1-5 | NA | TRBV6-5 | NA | CASSFIQGSQPQHF | TGTGCCAGCAGTTTCATTCAGGGTAGTCAGCCCCAGCATTTT
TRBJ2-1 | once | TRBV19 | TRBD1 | CASSISGTGGLNEQFF | TGTGCCAGTAGTATTTCTGGGACAGGGGGCCTAAATGAGCAGTTCTTC
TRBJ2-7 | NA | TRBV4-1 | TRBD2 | CASSHPAGALSGQYF | TGCGCCAGCAGTCACCCAGCGGGGGCGCTTAGCGGGCAGTACTTC
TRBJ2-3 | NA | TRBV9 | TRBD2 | CASSVWAGTSGTDTQYF | TGTGCCAGCAGCGTATGGGCCGGGACTAGCGGCACAGATACGCAGTATTTT
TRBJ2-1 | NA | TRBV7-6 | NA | CASSLELSSYNEQFF | TGTGCCAGCAGCTTAGAGCTAAGCTCCTACAATGAGCAGTTCTTC
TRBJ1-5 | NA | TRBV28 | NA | CASLPGGWQPQHF | TGTGCCAGCCTCCCGGGGGGATGGCAGCCCCAGCATTTT
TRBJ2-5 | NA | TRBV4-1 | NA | CASSQAHRETQYF | TGCGCCAGCAGCCAAGCGCATCGGGAGACCCAGTACTTC
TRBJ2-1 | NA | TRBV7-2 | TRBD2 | CASSQGLAGWDEQFF | TGTGCCAGCAGCCAGGGACTAGCGGGGTGGGATGAGCAGTTCTTC
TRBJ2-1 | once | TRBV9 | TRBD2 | CASSVAGGPVKQFF | TGTGCCAGCAGCGTAGCGGGAGGGCCCGTTAAGCAGTTCTTC
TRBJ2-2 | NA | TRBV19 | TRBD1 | CASRPGQGTGELFF | TGTGCCAGTAGACCGGGACAGGGGACCGGGGAGCTGTTTTTT